In its sample, the clone carrying this T cell receptor beta chain was seen a few times. No antigen is known for it. These data come from a study of identical twins. Trimming pared 6 bases from V and 2 bases from J, leaving 8 bases between. CDR3 size: 13 residues. In germline, CDR1 is MNHNY, CDR2 SVGAGI (reference sequence). Whole-study findings and limits: The models systematically underestimated how much out-of-frame TCR alpha was shared in monozygotic twins. Analyses based on zero insertions could be partly confounded by invariant MAIT and iNKT cells.

After template switching added a universal primer site, the resulting cDNA carried unique molecular identifiers. TCRdb passed the 5' RACE reads through MiXCR, listing each CDR3 protein once. This sample has around 370,000 distinct CDR3 sequences, with approximately 8.8% found just once. In every case, the donor was a healthy Caucasian. The sample was naive T cells sorted from blood. J is TRBJ1-5 and V is TRBV6-6; no clear D. The clonotype comes from a woman aged 50 to 60 in good health. CDR3: CASRGSGNQPQHF. CDR3 DNA: TGTGCCAGCAGAGGGTCCGGCAATCAGCCCCAGCATTTT.